A selection of T cell receptor beta chains follows, all from one sample in a study of T cell changes during pregnancy in multiple sclerosis. Using immunoSEQ multiplex PCR, the repertoire was profiled, and TCRdb retains in-frame clones only, with some absent. The top ten hold about 2.3% of the sample, which has around 57,000 clones, 90% to 95% seen once. Specimen: peripheral blood, collected in the third trimester of pregnancy. Every receptor here comes from a female donor in good health, enrolled as a control in a pregnancy study. CDR3s include the opening cysteine and the closing phenylalanine or tryptophan. D genes are given only for firm matches. Size is omitted from some rows. Given values are once, few, many or a class for expanded clones.

j_call	v_call	clone_size	d_call	cdr3_aa	cdr3_nt
TRBJ1-5	TRBV5-6	NA	NA	CASSQTGGSNQPQHF	TGTGCCAGCAGCCAGACCGGGGGTAGCAATCAGCCCCAGCATTTT
TRBJ2-3	TRBV5-1	NA	NA	CASSSALSPSADTQYF	TGCGCCAGCAGCTCTGCTCTTAGTCCTAGCGCAGATACGCAGTATTTT
TRBJ1-3	TRBV5-1	NA	NA	CASSFSDGSGNTIYF	TGCGCCAGCAGCTTTAGCGACGGATCTGGAAACACCATATATTTT
TRBJ1-6	TRBV25-1	NA	NA	CASRVGDNSPLHF	TGTGCCAGCAGGGTAGGGGATAATTCACCCCTCCACTTT
TRBJ1-3	TRBV7-9	few	NA	CASTGVSGNTIYF	TGTGCCAGCACAGGGGTCTCTGGAAACACCATATATTTT
TRBJ2-5	TRBV7-2	NA	TRBD2	CASSSRGSGGKETQYF	TGTGCCAGCAGCTCCAGGGGATCGGGAGGGAAAGAGACCCAGTACTTC
TRBJ1-2	TRBV29-1	NA	TRBD1	CSVEGTGDGYGYTF	TGCAGCGTTGAAGGGACAGGAGATGGATATGGCTACACCTTC
TRBJ2-1	TRBV13	NA	NA	CASSPGGFPSSYNEQFF	TGTGCCAGCAGCCCGGGCGGGTTTCCGAGCTCCTACAATGAGCAGTTCTTC
TRBJ2-4	TRBV30	NA	NA	CAWAGLKNIQYF	TGTGCCTGGGCAGGACTCAAAAACATTCAGTACTTC
TRBJ2-3	TRBV7-2	NA	TRBD2	CASSLVLLAGGPPDTQYF	TGTGCCAGCAGCTTAGTCCTACTAGCGGGAGGGCCCCCAGATACGCAGTATTTT